The T cell receptor beta chain described here comes from a study of blood T cell repertoires in COVID-19. Looking at the study overall: T cells, B-cell-depleted T cells, or PBMCs supplied cDNA or gDNA.

Here immunoSEQ multiplex PCR was the method, and the copy in TCRdb shows in-frame clones only, minus some. The sample records tens of thousands of clones, 89% being singletons. Trimming cost V 5 bases and J 5 bases, with 13 bases left between them. The CDR3 sequence is 14 residues long. Germline-derived CDR1 and CDR2 are SNHLY and FYNNEI. The chain is built from TRBV2 and TRBJ2-4; a weak D match, TRBD1 (6 bases). The sample taken for sequencing was peripheral blood. The clonotype was recovered from a man in his fifties or sixties with COVID-19, enrolled during active disease. CDR3 sequence: CASSLDSPENIQYF. The CDR3 DNA follows: TGTGCCAGCAGTTTGGACAGTCCTGAAAACATTCAGTACTTC.